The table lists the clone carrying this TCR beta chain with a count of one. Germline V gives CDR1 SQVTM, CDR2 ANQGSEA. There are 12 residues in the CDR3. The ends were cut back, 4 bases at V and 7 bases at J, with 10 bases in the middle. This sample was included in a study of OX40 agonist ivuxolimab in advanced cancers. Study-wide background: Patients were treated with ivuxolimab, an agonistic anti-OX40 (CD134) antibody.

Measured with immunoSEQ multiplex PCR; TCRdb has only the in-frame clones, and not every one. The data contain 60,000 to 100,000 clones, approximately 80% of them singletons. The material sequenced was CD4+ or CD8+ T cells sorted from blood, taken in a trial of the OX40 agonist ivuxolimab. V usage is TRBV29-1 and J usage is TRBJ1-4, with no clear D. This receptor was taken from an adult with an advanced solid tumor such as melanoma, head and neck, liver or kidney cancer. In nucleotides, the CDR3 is TGCAGCGTTGGCAGGAATGGTGAAAAACTGTTTTTT. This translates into CSVGRNGEKLFF.